This T cell receptor (beta chain) was retrieved from a study of shared clonotypes between healthy human individuals. Points on this clone: Its antigen remains unknown.

Trimming removed 6 bases from V and 6 bases from J; junction bases left unmatched: 5. The CDR3 runs 14 residues. Per germline, CDR1 MNHNS and CDR2 SASEGT. Recent acute infections and vaccinations were absent in the healthy HIV-negative adult donors. Data came from immunoSEQ multiplex PCR; TCRdb stores just in-frame clones and leaves some out. Of roughly 2.2 million clones in the sample, 92% were seen once. Findings and caveats of the study: Enrolling few donors narrowed the genetic and exposure-history diversity that was represented.

This sequence joins TRBV6-1 and TRBJ2-2; 9 nucleotides line up with TRBD1. The sequenced sample was naive CD4+ T cells from PBMCs. The subset was: CD45RA+ positively selected. The TCR was taken from a man between 18 and 35 years old in good health. Some clones in this sample may be carry-over from other donors' samples. CDR3 amino acids: CASRGTGKAGELFF. The CDR3 nucleotides are TGTGCCAGCAGGGGGACAGGGAAGGCCGGGGAGCTGTTTTTT.